This entry is about one TCR beta chain. What it binds is unknown. The CDR3 sequence is 13 residues long. Trimming took 6 bases from V and 6 from J; bases not matched to a gene: 1. The data originate from a study of T cell responses to AZD1222 COVID-19 vaccine. Regarding the study as a whole: The donors showed a predominance of white British ancestry and of females, with possible underestimation of clonal diversity. Baseline serostatus was positive in only a handful of AZD1222 recipients. Repertoire sampling happened only post peak T cell response.

Only in-frame clones appear in the TCRdb table, and some are missing; sequencing was by immunoSEQ multiplex PCR. The sample holds about 110,000 clones; more than 70% are singletons and the top ten take 3% to 3.5%. The sequenced sample was peripheral blood, obtained on day 0 of AZD1222 vaccination. The sequence came from an adult in good health. This chain links TRBV12-3 or TRBV12-4 with TRBJ1-6; 8 bases map to TRBD1. The DNA of the CDR3 is TGTGCCAGCAGACAGGGGGGTAATTCACCCCTCCACTTT. Amino acids: CASRQGGNSPLHF.